This TCR beta chain appears in the sequencing data of a study of cytomegalovirus exposure and HLA in healthy donors. Study summary: An analysis done earlier identified approximately 120 million unique TCR beta sequences from about 179 million T cells.

PCR amplification relied on 60 Vbeta primers (plus 13 Jbeta primers). TCRdb keeps only in-frame clones here, not all; method: immunoSEQ multiplex PCR. Of approximately 200,000 clones in the sample, roughly 79% were seen once. Everyone who donated was a healthy bone marrow donor. Comments on this clone: No antigen is known for it.

The germline V and J ends were trimmed by 1 base and 4 bases, with 4 bases remaining between them. CDR3 size: 12 residues. Germline V gene lookup returns CDR1 MGHRA and CDR2 YSYEKL. The study, taken as a whole, reports: TCR beta V- and J-gene trimming was later associated with a missense DCLRE1C variant. Later, TCR association rates were found to vary by HLA locus, highest for DRB1 and lowest for HLA-C.

The clonotype comes from a man younger than 45 in good health and CMV-seronegative. The rearrangement joins TRBV4-1 to TRBJ1-2; D ambiguous. Sequencing was carried out using PBMCs. The CDR3 region has the DNA TGCGCCAGCAGCCAAGCCCTCTATGGCTACACCTTC. Protein product: CASSQALYGYTF.